This T cell receptor (beta chain) was recorded in a study of molecular identifiers for immune sequencing clone quantification. General study points: Spiked Jurkat TCR RNA from one cell was reportedly detectable among one million naive cells.

One entry per CDR3 protein results from TCRdb running MiXCR on the PCR reads. The sample shows hundreds of thousands of distinct CDR3 sequences, approximately 24% of them seen only once. This CDR3 is 11 amino acids long. The germline V gene has CDR1 MNHNS and CDR2 SASEGT. The germline V and J ends were trimmed by 2 bases and 4 bases, with 0 bases remaining between them. Sorting isolated naive CD8 T cells as CD8+CD4-CCR7+CD45RA+ events. This clonotype was seen repeatedly, ten times or more. What it binds is not known. Sequencing was performed on naive CD8+ T cells from blood, with Jurkat cell RNA spiked in. Subset here: FACS-sorted CD8+CD4-CCR7+CD45RA+ naive T cells. The chain employs TRBV6-1 and TRBJ1-5, with unresolved D. This TCR derives from a human donor in good health. Some libraries in this study had Jurkat cell RNA spiked in. DNA for the CDR3: TGTGCCAGCAGTGAAAATCAGCCCCAGCATTTT. Residues: CASSENQPQHF.